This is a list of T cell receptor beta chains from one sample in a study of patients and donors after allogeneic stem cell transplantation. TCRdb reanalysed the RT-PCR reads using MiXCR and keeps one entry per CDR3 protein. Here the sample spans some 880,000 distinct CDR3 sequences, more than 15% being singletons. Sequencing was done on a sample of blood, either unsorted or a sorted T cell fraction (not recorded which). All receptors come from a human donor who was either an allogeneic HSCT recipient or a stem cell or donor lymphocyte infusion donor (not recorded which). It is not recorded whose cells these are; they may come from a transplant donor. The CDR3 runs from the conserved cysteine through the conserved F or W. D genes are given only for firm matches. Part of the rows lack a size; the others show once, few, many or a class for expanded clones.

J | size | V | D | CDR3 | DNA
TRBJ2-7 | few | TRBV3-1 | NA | CASSQDRSQYEQYF | TGTGCCAGCAGCCAAGACAGGAGTCAGTACGAGCAGTACTTC
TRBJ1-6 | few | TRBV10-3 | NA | CAITDGRNNSPLHF | TGTGCCATCACCGACGGGAGGAATAATTCACCCCTCCACTTT
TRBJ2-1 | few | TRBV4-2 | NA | CASSQARANEQFF | TGTGCCAGCAGCCAAGCCAGGGCGAATGAGCAGTTCTTC
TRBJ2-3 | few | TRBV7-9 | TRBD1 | CASSRPGGQGYTDTQYF | TGTGCCAGCAGCCGCCCCGGGGGACAGGGGTACACAGATACGCAGTATTTT
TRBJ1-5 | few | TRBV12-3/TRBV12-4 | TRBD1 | CASSWDRDNQPQHF | TGTGCCAGCAGTTGGGACAGGGATAATCAGCCCCAGCATTTT
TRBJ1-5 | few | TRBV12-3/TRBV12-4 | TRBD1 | CASSGRDRNQPQHF | TGTGCCAGCAGCGGACGGGACAGAAATCAGCCCCAGCATTTT
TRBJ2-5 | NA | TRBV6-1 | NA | CASTRAPGVAQYF | TGTGCCAGCACCCGAGCGCCGGGTGTAGCCCAGTACTTC
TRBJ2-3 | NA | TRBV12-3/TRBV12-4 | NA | CASSLKRSSRTVLGADTQYF | TGTGCCAGCAGTTTAAAGCGTAGTTCCCGGACAGTCCTTGGGGCAGATACGCAGTATTTT
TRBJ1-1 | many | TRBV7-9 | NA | CASSLATGVGEAFF | TGTGCCAGCAGCTTAGCGACGGGAGTAGGCGAAGCTTTCTTT
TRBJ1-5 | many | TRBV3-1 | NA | CASSSNQRLGQPQHF | TGTGCCAGCAGCTCGAATCAGAGGCTGGGCCAGCCCCAGCATTTT
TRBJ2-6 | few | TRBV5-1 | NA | CASSLGNRGLSGANVLTF | TGCGCCAGCAGCTTGGGCAACCGTGGTCTCTCTGGGGCCAACGTCCTGACTTTC
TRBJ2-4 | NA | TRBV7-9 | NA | CASSLGRLNIQYF | TGTGCCAGCAGCTTAGGACGGTTAAACATTCAGTACTTC
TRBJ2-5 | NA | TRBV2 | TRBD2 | CASSARLAQETQYF | TGTGCCAGCAGTGCCCGACTAGCCCAAGAGACCCAGTACTTC
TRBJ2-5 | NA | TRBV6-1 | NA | CASTITGTSYF | TGTGCCAGCACCATAACCGGGACATCGTACTTC
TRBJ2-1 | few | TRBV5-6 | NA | CASSLDVAGRYNEQFF | TGTGCCAGCAGCTTGGATGTAGCAGGGCGGTACAATGAGCAGTTCTTC
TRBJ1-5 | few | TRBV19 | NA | CASSILFSNQPQHF | TGTGCCAGTAGTATTTTGTTTAGCAATCAGCCCCAGCATTTT
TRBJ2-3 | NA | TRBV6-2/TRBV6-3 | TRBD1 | CATQRRDRAIDTQYF | TGTGCCACCCAGCGGAGGGACAGGGCCATAGATACGCAGTATTTT
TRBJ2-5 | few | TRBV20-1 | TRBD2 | CSAWTSSETQYF | TGCAGTGCTTGGACTAGCAGTGAGACCCAGTACTTC
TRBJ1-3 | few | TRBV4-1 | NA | CASSHSETAVDTIYF | TGCGCCAGCAGCCATTCGGAAACTGCTGTGGACACCATATATTTT
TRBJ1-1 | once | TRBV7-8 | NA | CASRSAMNTEAFF | TGTGCCAGCAGGTCAGCCATGAACACTGAAGCTTTCTTT
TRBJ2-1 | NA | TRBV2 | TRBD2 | CASVRGSGTRIYNEQFF | TGTGCCAGCGTCCGGGGTAGCGGGACAAGAATTTACAATGAGCAGTTCTTC
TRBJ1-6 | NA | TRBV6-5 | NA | CASSYRGADSPLHF | TGTGCCAGCAGTTACAGGGGGGCGGATTCACCCCTCCACTTT
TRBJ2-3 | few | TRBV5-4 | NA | CASSLDYADTQYF | TGTGCCAGCAGCTTGGACTATGCAGATACGCAGTATTTT
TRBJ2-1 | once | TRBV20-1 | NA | CSARVLAWGHNEQFF | TGCAGTGCTAGAGTGCTCGCGTGGGGGCACAATGAGCAGTTCTTC
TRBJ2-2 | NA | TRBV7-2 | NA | CASSSDAWGATGELFF | TGTGCCAGCAGCTCAGACGCCTGGGGAGCCACCGGGGAGCTGTTTTTT
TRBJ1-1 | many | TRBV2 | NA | CASSDPGNTEAFF | TGTGCCAGCAGTGATCCCGGGAACACTGAAGCTTTCTTT
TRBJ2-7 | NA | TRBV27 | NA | CASSPHGVPLEQYF | TGTGCCAGCAGTCCCCATGGGGTCCCCCTCGAGCAGTACTTC
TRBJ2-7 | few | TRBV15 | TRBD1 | CATSRTGGIDEQYF | TGTGCCACCAGCAGGACAGGGGGCATTGACGAGCAGTACTTC
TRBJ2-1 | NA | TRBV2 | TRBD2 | CASSVHGGEAYNEQFF | TGTGCCAGCAGTGTGCACGGGGGGGAGGCCTACAATGAGCAGTTCTTC
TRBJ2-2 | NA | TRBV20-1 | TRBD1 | CSQDRVDTGELFF | TGCAGTCAAGACAGGGTGGACACCGGGGAGCTGTTTTTT
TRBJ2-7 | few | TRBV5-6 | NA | CASSLLGGGLTYEQYF | TGTGCCAGCAGCCTTCTGGGGGGAGGCCTGACCTACGAGCAGTACTTC
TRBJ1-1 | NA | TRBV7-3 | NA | CASSTPQTAAFF | TGTGCCAGCAGCACTCCCCAGACAGCGGCTTTCTTT
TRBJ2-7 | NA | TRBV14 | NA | CASSQELSLRGGTYEQYF | TGTGCCAGCAGCCAAGAACTCTCCTTGAGAGGCGGAACCTACGAGCAGTACTTC
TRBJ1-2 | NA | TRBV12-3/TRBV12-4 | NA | CASSISAVNYGYTF | TGTGCCAGCAGTATTTCAGCGGTCAACTATGGCTACACCTTC
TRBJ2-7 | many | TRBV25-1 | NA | CASSEGGVYEQYF | TGTGCCAGCAGTGAAGGCGGGGTCTACGAGCAGTACTTC
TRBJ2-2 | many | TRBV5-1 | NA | CASRRGNTGELFF | TGCGCCAGCAGGCGTGGGAACACCGGGGAGCTGTTTTTT
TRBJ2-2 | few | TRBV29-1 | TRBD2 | CSVRIGTSDAGELFF | TGCAGCGTGCGAATCGGGACTAGCGACGCCGGGGAGCTGTTTTTT
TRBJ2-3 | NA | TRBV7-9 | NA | CASSLVTGRPDTQYF | TGTGCCAGCAGCTTAGTCACAGGGAGACCAGATACGCAGTATTTT
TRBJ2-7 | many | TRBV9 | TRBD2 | CASSASGTSSGHEQYF | TGTGCCAGCAGCGCTTCAGGGACTAGCTCGGGCCACGAGCAGTACTTC
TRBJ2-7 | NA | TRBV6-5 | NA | CASSYKLGAVEQYF | TGTGCCAGCAGTTACAAGCTGGGGGCGGTTGAGCAGTACTTC
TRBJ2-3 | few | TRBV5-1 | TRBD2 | CASSLAAAGVRDTQYF | TGCGCCAGCAGCTTGGCCGCGGCGGGAGTTAGAGATACGCAGTATTTT
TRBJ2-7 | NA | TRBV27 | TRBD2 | CASSPTREAAYEQYF | TGTGCCAGCAGTCCTACACGGGAGGCAGCCTACGAGCAGTACTTC
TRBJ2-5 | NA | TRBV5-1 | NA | CASSLANGEETQYF | TGCGCCAGCAGCTTGGCCAACGGGGAAGAGACCCAGTACTTC
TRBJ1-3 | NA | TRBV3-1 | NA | CASSQDRRRRIGNTIYF | TGTGCCAGCAGCCAAGATCGGAGGCGGCGGATTGGAAACACCATATATTTT
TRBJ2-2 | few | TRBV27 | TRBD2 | CASSYRSGRASDTGELFF | TGTGCCAGCAGTTATCGCAGCGGGAGGGCCTCGGACACCGGGGAGCTGTTTTTT
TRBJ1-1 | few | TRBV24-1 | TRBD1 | CATTGQGSTEAFF | TGTGCCACCACGGGACAGGGGAGCACTGAAGCTTTCTTT
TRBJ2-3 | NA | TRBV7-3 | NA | CASSLMSGADTQYF | TGTGCCAGCAGCTTAATGTCCGGGGCGGATACGCAGTATTTT
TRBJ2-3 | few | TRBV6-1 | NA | CASGGRDTQYF | TGTGCCAGCGGGGGCCGGGATACGCAGTATTTT
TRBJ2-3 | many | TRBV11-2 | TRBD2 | CASSPGWRGGSTDTQYF | TGTGCCAGCAGCCCTGGGTGGCGGGGGGGTAGCACAGATACGCAGTATTTT
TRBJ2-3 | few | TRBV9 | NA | CASSVDGRTSTDTQYF | TGTGCCAGCAGCGTAGATGGCAGAACTAGCACAGATACGCAGTATTTT
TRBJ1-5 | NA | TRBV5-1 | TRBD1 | CASSLRWTGGIWRNQPQHF | TGCGCCAGCAGCTTGAGATGGACAGGGGGCATATGGAGGAATCAGCCCCAGCATTTT
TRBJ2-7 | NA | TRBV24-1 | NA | CATSGHSYEQYF | TGTGCCACCAGTGGACATTCCTACGAGCAGTACTTC
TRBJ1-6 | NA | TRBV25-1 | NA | CASSSSSHRNSPLHF | TGTGCCAGCAGTTCGTCCAGCCACCGTAATTCACCCCTCCACTTT
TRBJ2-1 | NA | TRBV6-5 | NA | CASSYGEEVNYNEQFF | TGTGCCAGCAGCTACGGGGAAGAGGTTAACTACAATGAGCAGTTCTTC
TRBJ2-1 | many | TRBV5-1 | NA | CASSLDNNEQFF | TGCGCCAGCAGCTTGGATAACAATGAGCAGTTCTTC